Below are 18 T cell receptor beta chains sequenced from a single sample in a study of blood T cell repertoires in COVID-19. Some clones are missing from TCRdb's copy, which holds only in-frame ones; the method was immunoSEQ multiplex PCR. The sample contains fewer than 90,000 clones, 75% to 90% of which appear only once. Sequencing was done on a sample of peripheral blood. These receptors were obtained from a male donor with acute or convalescent COVID-19.

The chain carries TRBV3-1 (or the pseudogene TRBV3-2) and TRBJ2-3; D is uncertain. The CDR3 totals 13 residues. Germline assignment: CDR1 LGHDT and CDR2 YNNKEL (reference sequence). Deletions cut 5 bases from V and 8 bases from J, with 14 bases between. CDR3 region: CASSSNRASTQYF. The CDR3 DNA follows: TGTGCCAGCAGCTCTAACCGTGCGTCTACGCAGTATTTT.

The rearrangement uses TRBV3-1 (or the pseudogene TRBV3-2) and TRBJ1-1, with TRBD1 matching 7 bases. Germline loops: CDR1 LGHDT, CDR2 YNNKEL (reference sequence). The CDR3 is made up of 15 amino acids. J was trimmed by 5 bases and V by 0 bases; bases with no gene match: 6. The CDR3: CASSQEGAGGTEAFF. The CDR3 nucleotides read TGTGCCAGCAGCCAAGAAGGGGCAGGGGGGACTGAAGCTTTCTTT.

The chain links TRBV2 to TRBJ1-2, with 9 nucleotides matching TRBD1. CDR1 and CDR2 (germline): SNHLY, FYNNEI. This CDR3 is built from 15 residues. The trim removed 6 bases at V and 4 bases at J, leaving 9 bases unmatched. CDR3 in amino acids: CASSALTGGGYGYTF. In DNA form, the CDR3 reads TGTGCCAGCAGCGCACTCACAGGGGGCGGCTATGGCTACACCTTC.

In this sample, this clone turned up once. The chain has TRBV7-2 and TRBJ2-7, with TRBD1 as a possible D gene (7 bases). The CDR3 sequence is 14 residues long. Germline assignment: CDR1 SGHTA and CDR2 FQGNSA. V dropped 2 bases and J dropped 5 bases, with 13 bases sitting between them. Here the CDR3 reads CASSLLEGANEQYF. CDR3 sequence (DNA): TGTGCCAGCAGCTTACTGGAGGGGGCCAACGAGCAGTACTTC.

The J gene is TRBJ2-5, the V gene TRBV9, with TRBD2 matching 7 bases. The CDR3 totals 18 residues. The germline V gene has CDR1 SGDLS and CDR2 YYNGEE. V was pared by 4 bases and J by 1 base, with 16 bases of the junction left unmatched. This CDR3 reads CASSPSSSGPPSQETQYF. The CDR3 bases are TGTGCCAGCAGCCCGAGTTCTAGCGGACCACCCTCCCAAGAGACCCAGTACTTC.

The chain links TRBV6-5 to TRBJ1-6; the match to TRBD1 covers 7 bases. With V trimmed by 5 bases and J by 14 bases, 15 bases remained unmatched. The germline V gene encodes CDR1 MNHEY and CDR2 SVGAGI. The CDR3 has 15 amino acids. CDR3 protein: CASSRGGGLRVALHF. CDR3 nucleotides: TGTGCCAGCAGTCGAGGGGGCGGGCTAAGGGTGGCCCTCCACTTT.

The chain carries TRBV28 and TRBJ1-2, with D possibly being TRBD1 (5 bases). V lost 5 bases, J lost 4 bases, and 14 bases lay in between. CDR1 and CDR2 from the germline V gene are MDHEN and SYDVKM. CDR3 length: 14 amino acids. The CDR3 spells CASSGGGEGYGYTF. The DNA for the CDR3 is TGTGCCAGCAGTGGGGGTGGGGAGGGCTATGGCTACACCTTC.

The V and J genes are TRBV9 and TRBJ2-2; TRBD1 aligns across 7 bases. Germline assignment: CDR1 SGDLS and CDR2 YYNGEE. CDR3 size: 15 residues. Trimming cost V 0 bases and J 7 bases; bases outside gene matches: 6. The CDR3: CASSVGGTVVGELFF. The DNA of the CDR3 is TGTGCCAGCAGCGTAGGGGGGACAGTAGTCGGGGAGCTGTTTTTT.

This rearrangement joins TRBV7-9 to TRBJ2-3; perhaps TRBD1 as D (6 bases). The CDR3 is 15 residues long. Germline V gene lookup returns CDR1 SEHNR and CDR2 FQNEAQ (reference sequence). Trimming removed 0 bases at V and 2 bases at J, with 9 bases between. For the CDR3, the DNA is TGTGCCAGCAGCTTAGCTTGGGACAACACAGATACGCAGTATTTT. Encoded protein: CASSLAWDNTDTQYF.

The rearrangement links TRBV5-4 to TRBJ2-2; TRBD2 matches 7 bases. V dropped 3 bases and J dropped 4; count of bases not matched to a gene: 9. The CDR3 covers 16 residues. Germline assignment: CDR1 SGHNT and CDR2 YYREEE (reference sequence). CDR3 coding DNA: TGTGCCAGCAGCTCGGGGGGACCCGCGGGCACCGGGGAGCTGTTTTTT. Protein product: CASSSGGPAGTGELFF. Together with reference TRBV5-4 and TRBJ2-2, the CDR3 gives the full variable domain: ETGVTQSPTHLIKTRGQQVTLRCSSQSGHNTVSWYQQALGQGPQFIFQYYREEENGRGNFPPRFSGLQFPNYSSELNVNALELDDSALYLCASSSGGPAGTGELFFGEGSRLTVL.

The sample holds one count of this clone. V and J are TRBV2 and TRBJ2-5; D may be TRBD1 (6 bases). The CDR3 runs to 13 residues. The V and J ends lost 6 bases and 5 bases respectively, with 13 bases between them. Per the germline V gene, CDR1 is SNHLY and CDR2 is FYNNEI. The CDR3 reads CASSRDMGETQYF. CDR3 coding DNA: TGTGCCAGCAGCCGGGACATGGGGGAGACCCAGTACTTC.

This chain links TRBV11-2 with TRBJ2-3; 13 bases map to TRBD2. V gave up 3 bases and J gave up 2 bases; unmatched junction bases: 8. Germline V lookup: CDR1 SGHAT, CDR2 FQNNGV. This CDR3 spans 18 amino acids. The CDR3 here is CASSLTSGGSRHTDTQYF. CDR3 coding DNA: TGTGCCAGCAGCTTGACTAGCGGGGGGTCTCGCCACACAGATACGCAGTATTTT.

The CDR3 nucleotides are TGTGCCAGCACCGCGGGGTCTTCGGGCACTGAAGCTTTCTTT. It codes for CASTAGSSGTEAFF. The V call is TRBV3-1 (or the pseudogene TRBV3-2), the J call TRBJ1-1; the D is unclear. CDR3 length: 14 amino acids. The ends were cut back, 7 bases at V and 4 bases at J, with 16 bases in the middle. Germline CDR1 reads LGHDT; CDR2 reads YNNKEL (reference sequence).

The rearrangement joins TRBV2 to TRBJ1-2; D might be TRBD1 (5 bases). Trimming took off 4 bases at V and 3 bases at J, with 9 bases between the two ends. Germline assignment: CDR1 SNHLY and CDR2 FYNNEI. The CDR3 is 13 amino acids. The CDR3 nucleotides are TGTGCCAGCAGTGTTCCGGGGGACTATGGCTACACCTTC. Translation: CASSVPGDYGYTF. Complete variable domain (other parts from reference TRBV2 and TRBJ1-2): EPEVTQTPSHQVTQMGQEVILRCVPISNHLYFYWYRQILGQKVEFLVSFYNNEISEKSEIFDDQFSVERPDGSNFTLKIRSTKLEDSAMYFCASSVPGDYGYTFGSGTRLTVV.

The V and J genes are TRBV19 and TRBJ1-2; 9 bases map to TRBD1. CDR3 length: 16 residues. In germline, CDR1 is LNHDA, CDR2 SQIVND (reference sequence). The ends lost 6 bases at V and 4 bases at J; junction bases unmatched: 12. CDR3 DNA sequence: TGTGCCAGTAGAGCACGACAGGGGGAGCGGGGCTATGGCTACACCTTC. This sequence encodes CASRARQGERGYGYTF.

The J gene is TRBJ1-1, the V gene TRBV29-1, with 7 bases fitting TRBD1. Germline V lookup: CDR1 SQVTM, CDR2 ANQGSEA. The CDR3 covers 14 residues. Trimming removed 7 bases from V and 3 bases from J; junction bases left unmatched: 11. The CDR3 DNA reads as TGCAGCGCCGCCTACGGGACAGTGCACACTGAAGCTTTCTTT. Translated: CSAAYGTVHTEAFF.

This chain links TRBV6-1 with TRBJ2-3, with D perhaps TRBD1 (6 bases). The CDR3 is 14 amino acids. Looked up from germline, CDR1 is MNHNS and CDR2 is SASEGT. Trimming stripped 3 bases from V and 2 bases from J, with 9 bases between. The CDR3: CASSEGANTDTQYF. The CDR3 DNA follows: TGTGCCAGCAGTGAGGGGGCTAACACAGATACGCAGTATTTT.

V usage is TRBV19 and J usage is TRBJ2-2; D perhaps matches TRBD1 (5 bases). Trimming shortened V by 3 bases and J by 4 bases, and 12 bases separated the two germline ends. Germline CDR1 LNHDA, CDR2 SQIVND (reference sequence). The CDR3 totals 15 residues. Written as DNA, the CDR3 is TGTGCCAGTAGTATGGGGCCAGGTCGCACCGGGGAGCTGTTTTTT. This gives the protein CASSMGPGRTGELFF.